These 13 T cell receptor beta chains were sequenced from one sample in a study of T cell responses to AZD1222 COVID-19 vaccine. The repertoire was sequenced with immunoSEQ multiplex PCR; TCRdb's copy has only in-frame clones and lacks some. The table shows roughly 30,000 clones, with about 89% occurring only once. Source: peripheral blood, taken on day 0 of AZD1222 vaccination. These receptors all stem from an adult in good health.

This chain joins TRBV4-1 and TRBJ1-4, with 11 bases aligning to TRBD1. This CDR3 spans 15 amino acids. The germline V gene encodes CDR1 MGHRA and CDR2 YSYEKL. V shed 2 bases and J 10 bases; nucleotides not matched to a gene: 6. The chain's CDR3 is CASSQPGQGARKLFF. DNA for the CDR3: TGCGCCAGCAGCCAACCAGGACAGGGGGCGCGAAAACTGTTTTTT.

V gene TRBV5-1 combines with J gene TRBJ2-7; 12 nucleotides match TRBD1. The J segment lost 4 bases and the V segment lost 0 bases, leaving 8 bases of the junction unmatched. The CDR3 totals 17 residues. Germline values: CDR1 SGHRS, CDR2 YFSETQ. The DNA of the CDR3 is TGCGCCAGCAGCTTGGGATTGGGACAGGGGGCATGGTACGAGCAGTACTTC. Protein: CASSLGLGQGAWYEQYF.

CDR3 sequence (DNA): TGCGCCAGCAGCAGGGGATCTAGCGGGAGTTTAGAGACCCAGTACTTC. Its translation is CASSRGSSGSLETQYF. The chain has TRBV5-1 and TRBJ2-5; 10 nucleotides match TRBD2. After removal of 4 bases from V and 4 bases from J, the junction contained 10 bases not matched to a gene. This CDR3 has 16 amino acids. Germline V CDR1 and CDR2: SGHRS, YFSETQ.

The CDR3 loop is CASTGRGLANYGYTF. The CDR3, as DNA: TGTGCCAGTACCGGGCGCGGGCTGGCGAACTATGGCTACACCTTC. This sequence joins TRBV19 and TRBJ1-2; D not resolved. Per the germline V gene, CDR1 is LNHDA and CDR2 is SQIVND (reference sequence). CDR3 length equals 15 residues. V lost 7 bases, J lost 2 bases, and 17 bases lay in between.

This chain links TRBV2 with TRBJ2-2; TRBD2 agrees at 8 bases. There are 16 residues in the CDR3. V trimming: 1 base; J trimming: 6 bases; junction bases outside the gene matches: 7. The germline gives CDR1 SNHLY, CDR2 FYNNEI. CDR3: CASSEGISGMAGELFF. Here the CDR3 DNA reads TGTGCCAGCAGTGAAGGGATTAGCGGGATGGCCGGGGAGCTGTTTTTT. The whole variable domain, remainder taken from reference TRBV2 and TRBJ2-2, is EPEVTQTPSHQVTQMGQEVILRCVPISNHLYFYWYRQILGQKVEFLVSFYNNEISEKSEIFDDQFSVERPDGSNFTLKIRSTKLEDSAMYFCASSEGISGMAGELFFGEGSRLTVL.

This chain connects TRBV19 to TRBJ2-2; 8 positions agree with TRBD1. The CDR3 extends over 14 amino acids. With V trimmed by 7 bases and J by 4 bases, 5 bases remained unmatched. Germline assignment: CDR1 LNHDA and CDR2 SQIVND (reference sequence). CDR3 sequence: CASMGRGLTGELFF. In nucleotides, the CDR3 is TGTGCCAGTATGGGCAGGGGGCTCACCGGGGAGCTGTTTTTT.

This clone was observed a single time. V is TRBV10-2 and J is TRBJ2-7; perhaps D is TRBD1 or TRBD2 (5 bases each). V was clipped by 8 bases and J by 4 bases, with 9 bases between them. Germline CDR1 is WSHSY and CDR2 is SAAADI. The CDR3 runs to 11 residues. The DNA for the CDR3 is TGCGCCAGCTGGGACCGATACGAGCAGTACTTC. This gives the protein CASWDRYEQYF.

This sequence joins TRBV5-1 and TRBJ2-7; 7 bases match TRBD1. Germline CDR1 and CDR2: SGHRS and YFSETQ. V was clipped by 4 bases and J by 12 bases; unmatched bases: 13. The CDR3 covers 13 residues. For the CDR3, the DNA is TGCGCCAGCAGCCCCGGGACAGAAGGTTCGTGGTACTTC. This translates into CASSPGTEGSWYF.

The chain is built from TRBV27 and TRBJ2-2; 11 bases match TRBD2. The V and J ends lost 3 bases and 7 bases, in that order; junction bases with no gene match: 4. CDR3 length: 15 amino acids. Germline assignment: CDR1 MNHEY and CDR2 SMNVEV (reference sequence). The chain's CDR3 is CASSFELAGVGELFF. DNA of the CDR3: TGTGCCAGCAGTTTTGAACTAGCGGGAGTCGGGGAGCTGTTTTTT.

This chain uses TRBV30 with TRBJ2-1, with a tentative D call TRBD2 (7 bases). Trimming left V 5 bases short and J 9 bases short, with 23 bases between. The V gene's germline CDR1 is GTSNPN and CDR2 SVGIG (reference sequence). CDR3 length equals 15 residues. The CDR3 loop reads CAWGVRMGGATEQFF. The CDR3, as DNA: TGTGCCTGGGGAGTTCGTATGGGGGGGGCCACTGAGCAGTTCTTC.

The chain uses TRBV27 and TRBJ2-7, with TRBD2 matching over 10 bases. Trimming cost V 6 bases and J 2 bases; bases outside gene matches: 4. CDR1 and CDR2 from the germline V gene are MNHEY and SMNVEV (reference sequence). The CDR3 has 14 amino acids. CDR3 amino acids: CASRLAGSPYEQYF. The DNA for the CDR3 is TGTGCCAGCAGACTAGCGGGAAGCCCCTACGAGCAGTACTTC.

This chain joins TRBV4-1 and TRBJ2-3; 7 bases map to TRBD2. The CDR3 covers 17 residues. J gave up 2 bases and V 0 bases, and 8 bases lay outside the gene matches. CDR1 and CDR2 from the germline V gene are MGHRA and YSYEKL. For the CDR3, the DNA is TGCGCCAGCAGCCAAGATTCTGGCGGGAGACCCACAGATACGCAGTATTTT. Translated, it gives CASSQDSGGRPTDTQYF.

V and J are TRBV6-5 and TRBJ2-7; D uncertain. Germline assignment: CDR1 MNHEY and CDR2 SVGAGI. V was shortened by 5 bases and J by 7 bases, with 9 bases between the two germline ends. This CDR3 is built from 11 residues. The CDR3 nucleotides are TGTGCCAGCAGTCGGCTTGGGGAGCAGTACTTC. Its translation is CASSRLGEQYF.